This is a list of T cell receptor beta chains from one sample in a study of control samples from healthy donors and cancer patients. Repertoires were generated with immunoSEQ multiplex PCR, while TCRdb's copy carries only in-frame clones and drops some. The sample lists about 140,000 clones; roughly nine tenths were seen once. Material: blood. The source is a man between 18 and 35 years old in good health. The CDR3 runs from the conserved cysteine through the conserved F or W. The order of the fields is J gene, clone size, V gene, CDR3 protein. Not every row has a clone size; where given, it reads once, few, many or a size class.

>TRBJ2-2|once|TRBV27
CASSPVGVAGYNTGELFF
>TRBJ1-2|once|TRBV24-1
CATFLHHREKTNGYTF
>TRBJ1-4|.|TRBV15
CATSNFIGGLRGEKLFF
>TRBJ2-3|.|TRBV6-7
CASRPSGGRTDTQYF
>TRBJ2-7|.|TRBV3-1/TRBV3-2
CASSQDLGTAYEQYF
>TRBJ2-3|.|TRBV3-1/TRBV3-2
CASSQANTDTQYF
>TRBJ1-3|.|TRBV10-3
CATGQAAFSGNTIYF
>TRBJ2-7|.|TRBV5-1
CASSHITSGYSYEQYF
>TRBJ1-4|.|TRBV2
CARGTGTEYEKLFF
>TRBJ2-7|.|TRBV7-8
CASSPSRTSGGYEQYF
>TRBJ1-3|.|TRBV12-5
CASALSGNTIYF
>TRBJ2-1|.|TRBV10-3
CATLGQNNEQFF
>TRBJ1-5|.|TRBV6-5
CASSQDRAQPQHF
>TRBJ2-5|.|TRBV4-2
CASSHVVGEGSQETQYF
>TRBJ1-1|.|TRBV24-1
CATRGGRFTEAFF
>TRBJ1-3|.|TRBV20-1
CSASPRVSGNTIYF
>TRBJ2-3|once|TRBV3-1/TRBV3-2
CASSQSGNTDTQYF
>TRBJ1-3|.|TRBV30
CAWTGHSGNTIYF
>TRBJ1-2|.|TRBV3-1/TRBV3-2
CASSPRTGWYGYTF
>TRBJ2-1|.|TRBV5-1
CASSLGLADYNEQFF
>TRBJ1-3|.|TRBV19
CASALSLTRGATGNTIYF
>TRBJ1-2|.|TRBV19
CASSSRVEGRDGYTF
>TRBJ2-2|.|TRBV4-1
CASSQVAGPTGELFF
>TRBJ2-4|.|TRBV9
CASSAHTAHIQYF
>TRBJ2-5|.|TRBV5-1
CASSSGQPQETQYF
>TRBJ1-6|.|TRBV28
CASSLTLNYNSPLHF
>TRBJ1-6|.|TRBV2
CASGTENNSPLHF
>TRBJ1-1|.|TRBV5-1
CASSLGETTNTEAFF
>TRBJ2-6|.|TRBV6-2/TRBV6-3
CASSPTHDSGANVLTF
>TRBJ2-6|.|TRBV27
CASGQVNGANVLTF
>TRBJ1-2|.|TRBV3-1/TRBV3-2
CASSQEATATNYGYTF
>TRBJ2-4|once|TRBV29-1
CSVDGNNIQYF
>TRBJ2-3|.|TRBV9
CASSVMAAGGLDTQYF
>TRBJ1-1|.|TRBV6-5
CASSRDRGVIAEAFF
>TRBJ2-3|.|TRBV4-2
CASSQGTGYTGTDTQYF
>TRBJ1-2|.|TRBV28
CASSGQIYGYTF
>TRBJ1-1|.|TRBV7-6
CASSGGGYRGFYTEAFF
>TRBJ2-5|.|TRBV12-3/TRBV12-4
CASSYNRGETQYF
>TRBJ1-6|.|TRBV30
CAWTLTPYNSPLHF
>TRBJ1-5|.|TRBV7-2
CASSSPDRQPQHF
>TRBJ1-1|.|TRBV25-1
CASSETGTGRARTTEAFF
>TRBJ1-4|.|TRBV19
CASSIAVGSTNEKLFF
>TRBJ2-2|.|TRBV10-1
CASSESRTGELFF
>TRBJ2-7|.|TRBV29-1
CSVATGVYEQYF
>TRBJ1-1|.|TRBV5-1
CASSFPDRGEAFF
>TRBJ2-2|.|TRBV7-8
CASSRTASGGYTGELFF